The 15 T cell receptor beta chains below were found in one sample sequenced in a study of regulatory and conventional T cells in RAG deficiency. TCRdb's table, derived via immunoSEQ multiplex PCR, lists solely in-frame clones and lacks some. The sample consists of roughly 30,000 clones, 90% to 97% of them appearing once. Conventional CD4+ T cells were sorted from blood as CD25-low CD127-high cells. These data were likewise used in another study, on regulatory T cells. That publication notes: The primer mix had 52 TRBV and 13 TRBJ primers.

Specimen: CD25- CD4+ T cells sorted from blood. These receptors all come from a human donor in good health.

The chain recombines TRBV30 with TRBJ2-1; 8 bases map to TRBD2. CDR1 is GTSNPN, CDR2 SVGIG, per germline (reference sequence). V shed 3 bases, J shed 10 bases, and the junction held 8 bases outside the gene matches. The CDR3 length is 13 residues. The CDR3 DNA sequence: TGTGCCTGGAGGAACGGGGGGGCTCAGGAGCAGTTCTTC. Translating gives CAWRNGGAQEQFF.

V is TRBV6-1 and J is TRBJ1-2, with D tentatively TRBD1 (6 bases). The germline V gene encodes CDR1 MNHNS and CDR2 SASEGT. V was pared by 8 bases and J by 2 bases, with 12 bases between. CDR3 length: 13 amino acids. CDR3 region: CASYSTGNYGYTF. DNA of the CDR3: TGTGCCAGCTATTCGACAGGAAACTATGGCTACACCTTC.

The J gene is TRBJ1-2, the V gene TRBV2; D not certain. V was pared by 4 bases and J by 4 bases, with 13 bases between. CDR3 length: 14 amino acids. Looked up from germline, CDR1 is SNHLY and CDR2 is FYNNEI. CDR3 nucleotide sequence: TGTGCCAGCAGTGGGTACATCCTAGGCTATGGCTACACCTTC. Translated, it gives CASSGYILGYGYTF.

This chain links TRBV7-2 with TRBJ2-7, with 11 bases identical to TRBD1. The trim removed 1 base at V and 3 bases at J, leaving 2 bases unmatched. The CDR3 has 15 residues. Germline CDR1 reads SGHTA; CDR2 reads FQGNSA. CDR3 coding DNA: TGTGCCAGCAGCTTAGATGGGACAGGGGGCTACGAGCAGTACTTC. This encodes CASSLDGTGGYEQYF. The full variable domain, rest sourced from reference TRBV7-2 and TRBJ2-7, is GAGVSQSPSNKVTEKGKDVELRCDPISGHTALYWYRQSLGQGLEFLIYFQGNSAPDKSGLPSDRFSAERTGGSVSTLTIQRTQQEDSAVYLCASSLDGTGGYEQYFGPGTRLTVT.

The chain couples TRBV5-1 to TRBJ1-2; 10 bases match TRBD1. Per germline, CDR1 SGHRS and CDR2 YFSETQ. With 2 bases clipped from V and 5 bases from J, the junction kept 12 bases outside the gene matches. The CDR3 spans 17 residues. CDR3 sequence reads: CASSFLTGTGETYGYTF. Written as DNA, the CDR3 is TGCGCCAGCAGCTTTCTCACCGGGACAGGGGAAACGTATGGCTACACCTTC.

The V gene is TRBV18, the J gene TRBJ1-2; the match to TRBD1 covers 8 bases. Germline V gene sequence: CDR1 KGHSH, CDR2 LQKENI. V shed 3 bases and J 8 bases; nucleotides not matched to a gene: 5. The CDR3 sequence is 13 residues long. CDR3 sequence reads: CASSPGTGPGYTF. The CDR3 DNA follows: TGTGCCAGCTCACCGGGGACAGGTCCCGGCTACACCTTC.

V usage is TRBV6-6 and J usage is TRBJ1-1, with a tentative D call TRBD1 (5 bases). The germline gives CDR1 MNHNY, CDR2 SVGAGI (reference sequence). This CDR3 has 14 amino acids. The ends were cut back, 3 bases at V and 1 base at J, with 9 bases in the middle. CDR3 DNA sequence: TGTGCCAGCAGTTATCTCGGACAGAACACTGAAGCTTTCTTT. Translating it yields CASSYLGQNTEAFF.

The V call is TRBV7-8, the J call TRBJ2-3; 10 bases match TRBD1. This CDR3 comprises 15 residues. CDR1 is SGHVS and CDR2 is FQNEAQ in the germline V gene. The trim removed 4 bases at V and 7 bases at J, leaving 8 bases unmatched. CDR3: CASSSGTGDTNTQYF. Here the CDR3 DNA reads TGTGCCAGCAGCTCCGGGACAGGGGATACTAATACGCAGTATTTT.

The V gene is TRBV2, the J gene TRBJ1-5; D is perhaps TRBD1 (5 bases). V lost 4 bases, J lost 6 bases, and 13 bases lay in between. This CDR3 contains 14 residues. Germline loops: CDR1 SNHLY, CDR2 FYNNEI. CDR3 sequence: CASSVQGTGQPQHF. The CDR3 DNA reads TGTGCCAGCAGTGTGCAGGGTACGGGTCAGCCCCAGCATTTT.

J is TRBJ1-5 and V is TRBV5-1, with 8 bases matching TRBD1. J gave up 7 bases and V 4 bases, and 7 bases lay outside the gene matches. The CDR3 has 14 residues. Germline CDR1 and CDR2: SGHRS and YFSETQ. CDR3 nucleotide sequence: TGCGCCAGCAGCCCCGGACAGGGAGGCCAGCCCCAGCATTTT. Residues: CASSPGQGGQPQHF.

The chain joins TRBV5-1 to TRBJ1-1, with D maybe TRBD1 (6 bases). This CDR3 has 16 amino acids. Trimming left V 4 bases short and J 1 base short, with 17 bases between. Germline assignment: CDR1 SGHRS and CDR2 YFSETQ. The CDR3 DNA reads as TGCGCCAGCAGCGTCCTAGACCTGGGACAGAACACTGAAGCTTTCTTT. Its translation: CASSVLDLGQNTEAFF.

The J gene is TRBJ1-6, the V gene TRBV30; the D is unclear. Germline V gene lookup returns CDR1 GTSNPN and CDR2 SVGIG (reference sequence). V dropped 4 bases and J dropped 6 bases, with 16 bases sitting between them. The CDR3 is 15 amino acids. CDR3 in DNA: TGTGCCTGGATCCCCACGGGAGTGGGTAATTCACCCCTCCACTTT. Translating it yields CAWIPTGVGNSPLHF.

The V call is TRBV7-9, the J call TRBJ1-2, with TRBD1 matching over 11 bases. Germline V gene lookup returns CDR1 SEHNR and CDR2 FQNEAQ (reference sequence). The CDR3 has 15 amino acids. After removal of 5 bases from V and 3 bases from J, the junction contained 5 bases not matched to a gene. The CDR3 region is CASSPGDRGDYGYTF. The CDR3 DNA reads as TGTGCCAGCAGCCCAGGGGACAGGGGGGACTATGGCTACACCTTC.

The chain carries TRBV5-6 and TRBJ2-7, with 9 bases aligning to TRBD1. After removal of 0 bases from V and 3 bases from J, the junction contained 7 bases not matched to a gene. This CDR3 is 16 amino acids long. CDR1 SGHDT and CDR2 YYEEEE come from the germline V gene. The CDR3 DNA follows: TGTGCCAGCAGCTTGGACGTATGGACAGGGGTCTACGAGCAGTACTTC. This encodes CASSLDVWTGVYEQYF.

V is TRBV19 and J is TRBJ2-3, with 7 bases matching TRBD1. J gave up 9 bases and V 4 bases, and 4 bases lay outside the gene matches. The CDR3 spans 12 residues. Germline CDR1 and CDR2: LNHDA and SQIVND (reference sequence). This chain's CDR3 is CASSKPQGTQYF. CDR3 in DNA: TGTGCCAGTAGTAAACCACAGGGGACGCAGTATTTT.